The clone carrying this T cell receptor (beta chain) was counted between two and nine times. The sample is drawn from a study of blood T cell repertoires in COVID-19. Study-wide context: Some COVID-19 samples were acute and others convalescent; all came from the United States, Italy and Spain. PBMCs, B-cell-depleted T cells, or T cells provided the cDNA or gDNA that made up the material.

CDR1 LNHNV and CDR2 YYDKDF come from the germline V gene (reference sequence). The CDR3 totals 15 residues. Between the trimmed V and J ends, which lost 0 bases and 0 bases, there was a span of 6 bases. Authors' processing steps: Nucleated cell number was recorded as an estimate derived from reference gene primer amplification. Profiling relied on immunoSEQ multiplex PCR, and the TCRdb table lists in-frame clones only, not all of them. From that table come the V and J calls and clone size; the DNA was used to work out D and trimming. The table includes 210,000 or so clones, under 90% detected once. Seattle patient enrollment occurred during active infection, with longitudinal follow-up thereafter.

Source material: peripheral blood. This rearrangement joins TRBV15 to TRBJ1-5; D unclear. This TCR was sampled from an elderly woman with COVID-19, enrolled during active disease. The CDR3 protein is CATSRDELSNQPQHF. DNA for the CDR3: TGTGCCACCAGCAGAGACGAGCTTAGCAATCAGCCCCAGCATTTT.